This entry is about one T cell receptor beta chain. Germline CDR1 ENHRY, CDR2 SYGVKD. This CDR3 contains 13 residues. Trimming cost V 4 bases and J 6 bases; bases outside gene matches: 5. The sample comes from a study of blood T cell repertoires in COVID-19. Study in general: The study drew acute and convalescent COVID-19 samples from the United States, Italy and Spain. Sources were T cells, B-cell-depleted T cells, or PBMCs; the material itself was cDNA or gDNA.

Authors' methods: Cell counts per sample came from amplifying reference gene primers. Assay used: immunoSEQ multiplex PCR; TCRdb lists only in-frame clones, some missing. That table supplies the V and J calls and clone size; D and trimming were determined from the DNA. The sample shows 60,000 to 90,000 clones, over 80% of them seen only once. The specimen was peripheral blood. The receptor's source is a man aged 55 to 70 with active or convalescent COVID-19. The chain links TRBV10-3 to TRBJ1-2; 7 positions match TRBD1. CDR3 loop: CAISAGQDNGYTF. CDR3 DNA: TGTGCCATCAGTGCCGGACAGGATAATGGCTACACCTTC.